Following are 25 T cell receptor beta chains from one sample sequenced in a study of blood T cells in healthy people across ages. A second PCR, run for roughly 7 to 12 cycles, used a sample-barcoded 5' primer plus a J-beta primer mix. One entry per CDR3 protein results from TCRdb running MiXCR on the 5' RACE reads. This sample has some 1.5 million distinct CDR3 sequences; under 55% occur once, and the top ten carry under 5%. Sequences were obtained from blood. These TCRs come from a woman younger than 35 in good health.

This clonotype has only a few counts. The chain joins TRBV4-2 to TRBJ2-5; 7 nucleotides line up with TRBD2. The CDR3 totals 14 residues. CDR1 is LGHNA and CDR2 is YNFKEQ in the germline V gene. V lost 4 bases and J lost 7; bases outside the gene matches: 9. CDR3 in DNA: TGTGCCAGCAGCCCTGACTGGGGGAGGGGGACCCAGTACTTC. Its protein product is CASSPDWGRGTQYF.

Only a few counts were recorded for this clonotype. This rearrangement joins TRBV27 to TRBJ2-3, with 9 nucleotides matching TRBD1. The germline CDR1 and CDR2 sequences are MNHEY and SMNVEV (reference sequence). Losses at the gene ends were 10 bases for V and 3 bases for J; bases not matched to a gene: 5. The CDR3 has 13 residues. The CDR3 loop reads CATSTGGTDTQYF. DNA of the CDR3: TGTGCCACCTCGACAGGGGGGACAGATACGCAGTATTTT.

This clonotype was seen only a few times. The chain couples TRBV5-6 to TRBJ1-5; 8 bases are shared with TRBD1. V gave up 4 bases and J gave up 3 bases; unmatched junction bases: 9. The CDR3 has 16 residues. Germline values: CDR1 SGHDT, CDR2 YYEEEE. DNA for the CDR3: TGTGCCAGCAGCCTAGACAGGGGAAATTTCAATCAGCCCCAGCATTTT. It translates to CASSLDRGNFNQPQHF.

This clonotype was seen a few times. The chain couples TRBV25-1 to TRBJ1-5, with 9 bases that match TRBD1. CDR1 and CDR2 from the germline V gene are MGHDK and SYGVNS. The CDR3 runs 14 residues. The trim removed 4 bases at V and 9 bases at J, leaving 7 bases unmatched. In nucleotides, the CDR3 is TGTGCCAGCAGTGCTACAGGGGGCGATCCGCCCCAGCATTTT. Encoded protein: CASSATGGDPPQHF.

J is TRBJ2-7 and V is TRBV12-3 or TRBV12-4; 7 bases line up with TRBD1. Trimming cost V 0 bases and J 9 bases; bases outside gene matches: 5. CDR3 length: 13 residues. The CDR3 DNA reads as TGTGCCAGCAGTTTAGCCCAAGGACAGGCGCAGTACTTC. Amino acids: CASSLAQGQAQYF.

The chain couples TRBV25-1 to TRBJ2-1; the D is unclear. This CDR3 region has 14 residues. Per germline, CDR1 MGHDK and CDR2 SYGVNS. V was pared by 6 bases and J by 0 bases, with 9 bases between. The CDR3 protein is CASRAQSSYNEQFF. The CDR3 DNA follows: TGTGCCAGCAGGGCCCAGAGCTCCTACAATGAGCAGTTCTTC.

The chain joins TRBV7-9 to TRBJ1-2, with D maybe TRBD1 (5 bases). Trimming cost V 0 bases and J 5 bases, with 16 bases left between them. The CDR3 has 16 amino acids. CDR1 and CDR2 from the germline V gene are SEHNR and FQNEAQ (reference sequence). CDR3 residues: CASSLASRESSYGYTF. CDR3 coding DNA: TGTGCCAGCAGCTTAGCCAGCAGGGAATCCTCTTATGGCTACACCTTC.

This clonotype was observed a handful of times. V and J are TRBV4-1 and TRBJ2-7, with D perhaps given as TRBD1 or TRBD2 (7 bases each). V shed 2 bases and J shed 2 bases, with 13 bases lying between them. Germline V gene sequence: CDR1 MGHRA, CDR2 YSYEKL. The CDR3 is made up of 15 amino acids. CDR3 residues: CASSQIQGGPYEQYF. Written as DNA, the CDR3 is TGCGCCAGCAGCCAAATTCAGGGGGGGCCCTACGAGCAGTACTTC.

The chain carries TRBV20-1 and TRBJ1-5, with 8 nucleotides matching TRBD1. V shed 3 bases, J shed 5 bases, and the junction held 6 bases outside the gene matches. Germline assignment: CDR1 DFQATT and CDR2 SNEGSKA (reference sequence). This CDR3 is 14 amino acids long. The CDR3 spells CSASRDRPHQPQHF. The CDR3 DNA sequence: TGCAGTGCTAGCCGGGACAGGCCCCATCAGCCCCAGCATTTT.

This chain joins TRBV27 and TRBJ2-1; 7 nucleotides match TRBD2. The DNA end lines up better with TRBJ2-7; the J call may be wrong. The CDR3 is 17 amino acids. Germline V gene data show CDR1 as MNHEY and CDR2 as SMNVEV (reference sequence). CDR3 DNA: TGTGCCAGCAGTCAGGGAGGGACGATCAGCTCCTACAATGAGCAGTACTTC. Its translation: CASSQGGTISSYNEQYF.

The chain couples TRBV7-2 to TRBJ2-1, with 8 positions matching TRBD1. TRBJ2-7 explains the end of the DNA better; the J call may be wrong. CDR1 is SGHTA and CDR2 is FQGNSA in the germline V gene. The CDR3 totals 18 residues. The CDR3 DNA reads TGTGCCAGCAGTTACCCTTTGGGACAGGCGAGCTCCTACAATGAGCAGTACTTC. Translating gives CASSYPLGQASSYNEQYF.

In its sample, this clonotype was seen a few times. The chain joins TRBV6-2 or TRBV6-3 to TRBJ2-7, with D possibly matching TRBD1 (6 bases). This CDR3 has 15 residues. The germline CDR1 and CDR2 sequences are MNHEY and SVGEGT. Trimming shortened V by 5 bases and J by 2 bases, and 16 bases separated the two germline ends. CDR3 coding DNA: TGTGCCAGCAGTACCCGACAGGACTTAACCTACGAGCAGTACTTC. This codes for CASSTRQDLTYEQYF.

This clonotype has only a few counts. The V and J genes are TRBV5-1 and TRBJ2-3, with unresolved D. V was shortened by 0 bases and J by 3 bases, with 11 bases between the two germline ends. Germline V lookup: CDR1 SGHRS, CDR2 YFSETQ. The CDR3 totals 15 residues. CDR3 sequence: CASSLVHRWTDTQYF. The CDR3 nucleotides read TGCGCCAGCAGCTTGGTTCACCGGTGGACAGATACGCAGTATTTT.

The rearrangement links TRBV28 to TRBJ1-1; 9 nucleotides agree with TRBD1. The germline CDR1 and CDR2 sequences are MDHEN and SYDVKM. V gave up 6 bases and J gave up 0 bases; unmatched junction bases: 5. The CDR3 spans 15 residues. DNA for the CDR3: TGTGCCAGCAGACTCTGGACAGGGGTGAACACTGAAGCTTTCTTT. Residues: CASRLWTGVNTEAFF.

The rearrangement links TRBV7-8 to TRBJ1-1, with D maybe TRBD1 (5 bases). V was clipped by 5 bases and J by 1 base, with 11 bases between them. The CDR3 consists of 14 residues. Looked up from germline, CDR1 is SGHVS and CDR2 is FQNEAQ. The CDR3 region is CASSQRTRNTEAFF. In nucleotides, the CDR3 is TGTGCCAGCAGCCAACGGACAAGGAACACTGAAGCTTTCTTT. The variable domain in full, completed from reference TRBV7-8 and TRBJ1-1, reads GAGVSQSPRYKVAKRGQDVALRCDPISGHVSLFWYQQALGQGPEFLTYFQNEAQLDKSGLPSDRFFAERPEGSVSTLKIQRTQQEDSAVYLCASSQRTRNTEAFFGQGTRLTVV.

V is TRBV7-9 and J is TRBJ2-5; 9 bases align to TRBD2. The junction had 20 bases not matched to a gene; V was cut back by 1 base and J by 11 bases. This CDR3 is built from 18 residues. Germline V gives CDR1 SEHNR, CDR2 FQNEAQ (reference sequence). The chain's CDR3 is CASSLVGLGLAIDNEQYF. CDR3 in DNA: TGTGCCAGCAGCTTAGTAGGTCTAGGACTAGCGATCGACAATGAGCAGTACTTC.

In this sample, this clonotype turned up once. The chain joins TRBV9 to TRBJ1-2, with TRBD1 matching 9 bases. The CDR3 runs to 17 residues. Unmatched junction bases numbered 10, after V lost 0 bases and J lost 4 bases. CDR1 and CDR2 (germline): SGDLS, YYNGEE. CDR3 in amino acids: CASSVAGDRALTYGYTF. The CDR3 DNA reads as TGTGCCAGCAGCGTAGCAGGGGACAGGGCCCTCACCTATGGCTACACCTTC. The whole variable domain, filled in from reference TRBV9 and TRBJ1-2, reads DSGVTQTPKHLITATGQRVTLRCSPRSGDLSVYWYQQSLDQGLQFLIQYYNGEERAKGNILERFSAQQFPDLHSELNLSSLELGDSALYFCASSVAGDRALTYGYTFGSGTRLTVV.

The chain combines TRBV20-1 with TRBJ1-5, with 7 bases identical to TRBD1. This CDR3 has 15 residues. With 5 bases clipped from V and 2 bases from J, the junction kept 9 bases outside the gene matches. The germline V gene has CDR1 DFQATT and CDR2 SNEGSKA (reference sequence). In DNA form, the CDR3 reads TGCAGTGCTCCAAGTGGGCAGGGGGGCAATCAGCCCCAGCATTTT. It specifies CSAPSGQGGNQPQHF.

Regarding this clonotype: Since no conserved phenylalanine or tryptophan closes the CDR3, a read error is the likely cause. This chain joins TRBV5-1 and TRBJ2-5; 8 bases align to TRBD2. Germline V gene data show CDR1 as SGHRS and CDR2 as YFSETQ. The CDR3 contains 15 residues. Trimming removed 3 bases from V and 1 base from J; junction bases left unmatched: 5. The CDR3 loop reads CASSWETSGQETQYL. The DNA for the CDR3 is TGCGCCAGCAGCTGGGAAACTAGCGGCCAAGAGACCCAGTACTTA.

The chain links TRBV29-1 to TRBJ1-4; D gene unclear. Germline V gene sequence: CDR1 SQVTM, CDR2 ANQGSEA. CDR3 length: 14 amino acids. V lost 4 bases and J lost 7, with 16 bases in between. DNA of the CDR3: TGCAGCGTTGTGGGAAGGGCCAACTCTGAAAAACTGTTTTTT. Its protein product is CSVVGRANSEKLFF.

The CDR3, as DNA: TGTGCCAGCAGTTCCCGATTGACCCAGCATTTT. Amino acid sequence: CASSSRLTQHF. The chain combines TRBV12-3 or TRBV12-4 with TRBJ1-5; D not resolved. The CDR3 has 11 residues. V gave up 4 bases and J gave up 11 bases, with 9 bases separating them.

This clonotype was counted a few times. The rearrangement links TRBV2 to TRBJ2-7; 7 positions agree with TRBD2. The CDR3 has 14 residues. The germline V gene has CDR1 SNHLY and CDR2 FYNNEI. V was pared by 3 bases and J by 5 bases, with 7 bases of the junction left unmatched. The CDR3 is CASSDVGGRNEQYF. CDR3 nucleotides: TGTGCCAGCAGTGACGTCGGGGGGAGGAACGAGCAGTACTTC. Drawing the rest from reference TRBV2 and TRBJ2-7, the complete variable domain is EPEVTQTPSHQVTQMGQEVILRCVPISNHLYFYWYRQILGQKVEFLVSFYNNEISEKSEIFDDQFSVERPDGSNFTLKIRSTKLEDSAMYFCASSDVGGRNEQYFGPGTRLTVT.

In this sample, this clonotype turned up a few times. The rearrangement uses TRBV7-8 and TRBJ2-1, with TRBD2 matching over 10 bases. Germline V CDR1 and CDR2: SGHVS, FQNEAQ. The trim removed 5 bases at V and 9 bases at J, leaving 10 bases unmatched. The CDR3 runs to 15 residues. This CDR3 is CASSPIAGGDGEQFF. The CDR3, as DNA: TGTGCCAGCAGCCCTATAGCGGGGGGAGACGGTGAGCAGTTCTTC.

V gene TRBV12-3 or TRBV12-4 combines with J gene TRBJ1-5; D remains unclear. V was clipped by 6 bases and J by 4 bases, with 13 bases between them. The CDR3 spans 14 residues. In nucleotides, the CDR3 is TGTGCCAGCAGAGAAGCGGGAGGGAATCAGCCCCAGCATTTT. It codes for CASREAGGNQPQHF.

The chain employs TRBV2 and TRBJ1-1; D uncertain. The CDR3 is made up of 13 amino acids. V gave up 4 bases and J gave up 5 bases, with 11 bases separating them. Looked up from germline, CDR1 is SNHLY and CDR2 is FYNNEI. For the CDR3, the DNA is TGTGCCAGCAGTGGAGGCACACGAACTGAAGCTTTCTTT. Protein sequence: CASSGGTRTEAFF.